These 27 T cell receptor beta chains came from one sample sequenced in a study of T-cell reconstitution after alpha-beta-depleted transplantation in children. Unique molecular identifiers were used in preparing the TCRbeta library. TCRdb re-derived calls from the PCR reads in MiXCR, one entry per CDR3 protein. Of 250,000 to 350,000 distinct CDR3 sequences listed, almost 10% are singletons. Sequencing used PBMCs from the stem cell graft donor, obtained from the stem cell graft. The receptors originated from a human donor who donated a stem cell graft to a child with SCID.

The sample holds a few counts of this clonotype. The chain combines TRBV5-1 with TRBJ2-1; TRBD2 might be the D (5 bases). Germline V gene sequence: CDR1 SGHRS, CDR2 YFSETQ. V lost 1 base to trimming and J lost 5 bases, with 16 bases between them. The CDR3 covers 16 residues. CDR3 protein: CASSLWSGSGNNEQFF. The CDR3 DNA reads TGCGCCAGCAGCTTGTGGTCGGGGAGCGGTAACAATGAGCAGTTCTTC.

The chain joins TRBV29-1 to TRBJ2-3; D may correspond to TRBD1 or TRBD2 (5 bases each). Germline CDR1 and CDR2: SQVTM and ANQGSEA. V shed 7 bases and J shed 2 bases, with 16 bases lying between them. The CDR3 is 14 amino acids. The CDR3 protein is CSGRAEGTTDTQYF. CDR3 DNA sequence: TGCAGCGGGCGAGCGGAAGGGACCACAGATACGCAGTATTTT.

This clonotype appeared a few times. The rearrangement links TRBV2 to TRBJ2-7, with 11 bases fitting TRBD2. V shed 6 bases and J 0 bases; nucleotides not matched to a gene: 4. There are 15 residues in the CDR3. Germline lookup yields CDR1 SNHLY and CDR2 FYNNEI. The CDR3 sequence: CASRTSGGHSYEQYF. CDR3 sequence (DNA): TGTGCCAGCAGAACTAGCGGGGGCCACTCCTACGAGCAGTACTTC.

Written as DNA, the CDR3 is TGTGCCAGCAGCATGGGACACACCTACGAGCAGTACTTC. Translating gives CASSMGHTYEQYF. V is TRBV9 and J is TRBJ2-7; D may be TRBD1 (6 bases). Between the trimmed V and J ends, which lost 4 bases and 2 bases, there was a span of 10 bases. In germline, CDR1 is SGDLS, CDR2 YYNGEE. This CDR3 spans 13 amino acids.

The chain recombines TRBV29-1 with TRBJ1-2; maybe TRBD1 (6 bases). Trimming pared 6 bases from V and 4 bases from J, leaving 12 bases between. The CDR3 is 12 residues long. CDR1 is SQVTM, CDR2 ANQGSEA, per germline. The CDR3 DNA reads TGCAGCGTCGACGGACAGAGCTATGGCTACACCTTC. Its translation is CSVDGQSYGYTF. Full variable domain (rest looked up from reference TRBV29-1 and TRBJ1-2): SAVISQKPSRDICQRGTSLTIQCQVDSQVTMMFWYRQQPGQSLTLIATANQGSEATYESGFVIDKFPISRPNLTFSTLTVSNMSPEDSSIYLCSVDGQSYGYTFGSGTRLTVV.

This chain connects TRBV10-3 to TRBJ1-1, with a possible D match to TRBD1 (5 bases). Germline V lookup: CDR1 ENHRY, CDR2 SYGVKD. V lost 10 bases to trimming and J lost 0 bases, with 15 bases between them. The CDR3 has 14 amino acids. The DNA of the CDR3 is TGTGCCACATCCCCGGGACGGCTGAACACTGAAGCTTTCTTT. Its protein is CATSPGRLNTEAFF.

This clonotype was detected a few times. CDR3 in DNA: TGTGCCAGCAGGAGGGTTTACGAGCAGTACTTC. Protein product: CASRRVYEQYF. The rearrangement uses TRBV6-5 and TRBJ2-7; a possible D gene is TRBD2 (5 bases). In germline, CDR1 is MNHEY, CDR2 SVGAGI. The CDR3 length is 11 residues. V lost 6 bases to trimming and J lost 4 bases, with 7 bases between them.

This chain connects TRBV5-1 to TRBJ2-7; a possible D gene is TRBD1 (5 bases). The CDR3 is made up of 15 amino acids. Germline V gene lookup returns CDR1 SGHRS and CDR2 YFSETQ. Trimming cost V 2 bases and J 2 bases, with 14 bases left between them. The CDR3 DNA is TGCGCCAGCAGCTTAACAACAGGTAAACCCTACGAGCAGTACTTC. It specifies CASSLTTGKPYEQYF.

This clonotype came up a few times. The chain recombines TRBV27 with TRBJ2-1; D unclear. CDR3 size: 16 residues. Germline V gene lookup returns CDR1 MNHEY and CDR2 SMNVEV (reference sequence). Trimming stripped 5 bases from V and 2 bases from J, with 16 bases between. CDR3 region: CASSPLQALTYNEQFF. CDR3 sequence (DNA): TGTGCCAGCAGTCCCCTCCAGGCGTTAACCTACAATGAGCAGTTCTTC.

The chain recombines TRBV12-3 or TRBV12-4 with TRBJ2-3; D is unresolved. V was shortened by 1 base and J by 8 bases, with 16 bases between the two germline ends. The CDR3 is 15 residues long. The CDR3 is CASSLGALGGGTQYF. CDR3 bases: TGTGCCAGCAGTTTAGGGGCTTTAGGTGGTGGTACGCAGTATTTT.

The chain employs TRBV18 and TRBJ2-7; 8 bases map to TRBD1. Germline CDR1 is KGHSH and CDR2 is LQKENI. CDR3 length: 15 amino acids. Trimming removed 4 bases from V and 4 bases from J; junction bases left unmatched: 9. The DNA for the CDR3 is TGTGCCAGCTCACAAGCAGGACAGGGAGTTTACGAGCAGTACTTC. It yields the protein CASSQAGQGVYEQYF.

This clonotype came up many times. The chain joins TRBV12-3 or TRBV12-4 to TRBJ1-1; TRBD1 might be the D (6 bases). The CDR3 is 15 amino acids. V lost 6 bases, J lost 1 base, and 15 bases lay in between. In nucleotides, the CDR3 is TGTGCCAGCAGGCCCTGGACAGCTAAGAACACTGAAGCTTTCTTT. Protein: CASRPWTAKNTEAFF.

This clonotype has more than one count but fewer than ten. The chain couples TRBV12-3 or TRBV12-4 to TRBJ1-2; D uncertain. The CDR3 is made up of 12 amino acids. V lost 6 bases and J lost 4, with 9 bases in between. For the CDR3, the DNA is TGTGCCAGCAGATCGAACCCCTATGGCTACACCTTC. Protein sequence: CASRSNPYGYTF.

This chain connects TRBV14 to TRBJ1-2, with 12 nucleotides matching TRBD1. The germline V gene encodes CDR1 SGHDN and CDR2 FVKESK. CDR3 length equals 17 residues. V lost 3 bases and J lost 4; bases outside the gene matches: 9. The DNA of the CDR3 is TGTGCCAGCAGCCAGCCGGGACAGGGGGCGCAATCCTATGGCTACACCTTC. This sequence encodes CASSQPGQGAQSYGYTF.

The rearrangement joins TRBV13 to TRBJ2-1; 10 positions agree with TRBD2. The CDR3 runs 15 residues. The V and J ends lost 6 bases and 5 bases, in that order; junction bases with no gene match: 7. CDR1 is PRHDT, CDR2 FYEKMQ, per germline (reference sequence). The CDR3 protein is CASSRSGGPHNEQFF. For the CDR3, the DNA is TGTGCCAGCAGTCGTAGCGGGGGGCCACACAATGAGCAGTTCTTC.

This clonotype came up a few times. CDR3 in amino acids: CSVMTAQDYEQYF. The CDR3 DNA follows: TGCAGCGTTATGACAGCGCAGGACTACGAGCAGTACTTC. The V gene is TRBV29-1, the J gene TRBJ2-7; possible D gene TRBD1, 5 bases. Between the trimmed V and J ends, which lost 5 bases and 3 bases, there was a span of 14 bases. The germline gives CDR1 SQVTM, CDR2 ANQGSEA. The CDR3 contains 13 residues.

V gene TRBV6-5 combines with J gene TRBJ2-7; D unclear. This CDR3 has 15 amino acids. Germline V gene data show CDR1 as MNHEY and CDR2 as SVGAGI. The V end lost 1 base, the J end lost 5 bases, and 15 bases lay between the germline ends. The CDR3 coding sequence is TGTGCCAGCAGTTACTACACCGGGTTGAAGGACGAGCAGTACTTC. It is translated as CASSYYTGLKDEQYF.

This clonotype was recorded many times. V and J are TRBV7-3 and TRBJ2-2, with a possible D match to TRBD1 (5 bases). The CDR3 is 14 residues long. Germline CDR1 and CDR2: SGHTA and FQGTGA. Trimming removed 2 bases at V and 6 bases at J, with 10 bases between. As DNA, the CDR3 is TGTGCCAGCAGCTTACTGGGGCTGGCCGGGGAGCTGTTTTTT. Its protein product is CASSLLGLAGELFF.

The chain has TRBV4-1 and TRBJ2-5, with D unresolved. With 6 bases removed from V and 1 base from J, the gap between germline ends came to 12 bases. There are 14 residues in the CDR3. Per the germline V gene, CDR1 is MGHRA and CDR2 is YSYEKL. The CDR3 DNA reads TGCGCCAGCAGTAACGACGGCCTCCAAGAGACCCAGTACTTC. Translation: CASSNDGLQETQYF.

This clonotype was counted many times. The chain joins TRBV5-1 to TRBJ2-7; D uncertain. Trimming pared 0 bases from V and 5 bases from J, leaving 12 bases between. CDR1 is SGHRS and CDR2 is YFSETQ in the germline V gene. The CDR3 spans 14 residues. In nucleotides, the CDR3 is TGCGCCAGCAGCTTGGGGGCGTTAAGCCACGAGCAGTACTTC. This codes for CASSLGALSHEQYF.

This clonotype occurred a few times. The V call is TRBV20-1, the J call TRBJ1-2; 8 bases line up with TRBD1. The trim removed 3 bases at V and 6 bases at J, leaving 6 bases unmatched. The length of the CDR3 is 13 residues. Germline assignment: CDR1 DFQATT and CDR2 SNEGSKA (reference sequence). This chain's CDR3 is CSASQGASNGYTF. CDR3 DNA sequence: TGCAGTGCTAGTCAGGGGGCTTCAAATGGCTACACCTTC.

The chain recombines TRBV21-1 with TRBJ2-7; the table's D call TRBD1 went unverified against the DNA. TRBV21-1 represents a pseudogene. This CDR3 region has 14 residues. Here the CDR3 DNA reads TGTGCCAGCAGCCGACACAGGGAACCCTACGAGCAGTACTTC. As protein: CASSRHREPYEQYF.

This clonotype appeared a few times. The chain has TRBV2 and TRBJ2-7; TRBD2 matches at 9 bases. CDR1 is SNHLY, CDR2 FYNNEI, per germline. The J segment lost 3 bases and the V segment lost 8 bases, leaving 8 bases of the junction unmatched. The CDR3 has 14 amino acids. The CDR3 is CASRQGSGGYEQYF. CDR3 bases: TGTGCCAGCCGGCAGGGTAGCGGGGGCTACGAGCAGTACTTC.

This clonotype was counted a few times. The chain carries TRBV20-1 and TRBJ2-7; 9 bases agree with TRBD1. CDR1 is DFQATT, CDR2 SNEGSKA, per germline (reference sequence). The CDR3 has 15 amino acids. The V and J ends lost 0 bases and 3 bases, in that order; junction bases with no gene match: 6. The CDR3 DNA is TGCAGTGCTAGAGAACGGGACAGGGTAAACTACGAGCAGTACTTC. Its translation: CSARERDRVNYEQYF.

This clonotype was seen a few times. V is TRBV5-1 and J is TRBJ2-3; D gene unclear. V gave up 3 bases and J gave up 2 bases, with 16 bases separating them. The CDR3 contains 16 residues. Germline lookup yields CDR1 SGHRS and CDR2 YFSETQ. DNA for the CDR3: TGCGCCAGCAGCTCCGGGCACGGAGCGATCACAGATACGCAGTATTTT. Protein sequence: CASSSGHGAITDTQYF.

The rearrangement joins TRBV6-5 to TRBJ2-3; D is possibly TRBD2 (6 bases). Germline CDR1 MNHEY, CDR2 SVGAGI. The V and J ends lost 3 bases and 1 base respectively, with 11 bases between them. The CDR3 totals 15 residues. CDR3 sequence reads: CASSYSRGRTDTQYF. The CDR3, as DNA: TGTGCCAGCAGTTATTCGCGGGGCCGCACAGATACGCAGTATTTT.

This clonotype has at least ten counts. Here the CDR3 DNA reads TGCAGCGTTGAAGAGCGGCCAGGGAGGCAAGAGACCCAGTACTTC. This codes for CSVEERPGRQETQYF. This sequence joins TRBV29-1 and TRBJ2-5; a weak D match, TRBD2 (6 bases). The CDR3 loop spans 15 amino acids. V lost 0 bases and J 2 bases, leaving 13 bases between the germline ends. CDR1 and CDR2 from the germline V gene are SQVTM and ANQGSEA.